This is a list of T cell receptor beta chains from one sample in a study of cytomegalovirus exposure and HLA in healthy donors. The protocol was immunoSEQ multiplex PCR, while the TCRdb copy is restricted to in-frame clones and leaves out a portion. This sample carries roughly 120,000 clones, roughly 88% of them seen once, and the ten largest clones take around 1.9%. The sequenced material came from PBMCs. The receptors were gathered from a man aged 18 to 29 in good health and CMV-seronegative. Both conserved end residues are part of each CDR3. The order of the fields is clone size, J gene, V gene, D gene, CDR3 protein, CDR3 DNA. The D gene is left open where the match is weak. The size field is filled for only some rows; it gives once, few, many or a size class.

>.|TRBJ1-4|TRBV2|.
CASREEGSDEKLFF
TGTGCCAGCCGAGAGGAGGGGTCGGATGAAAAACTGTTTTTT
>.|TRBJ1-2|TRBV28|.
CASSLWGALEGYTF
TGTGCCAGCAGTTTATGGGGGGCCTTAGAGGGCTACACCTTC
>.|TRBJ2-5|TRBV5-1|TRBD2
CASSLFPGLAGQQETQYF
TGCGCCAGCAGCCTCTTCCCGGGACTAGCGGGCCAACAAGAGACCCAGTACTTC
>few|TRBJ2-1|TRBV10-1|.
CASSLTGSFEQFF
TGCGCCAGCAGTCTAACTGGGAGTTTTGAGCAGTTCTTC
>.|TRBJ2-1|TRBV7-2|.
CASSSRKPPPARGNNEQFF
TGTGCCAGCAGCTCCCGAAAGCCGCCCCCAGCGAGAGGAAACAATGAGCAGTTCTTC
>.|TRBJ2-1|TRBV5-1|TRBD2
CASGSSGRALEQFF
TGCGCCAGCGGATCTAGCGGGAGGGCCCTTGAGCAGTTCTTC
>.|TRBJ2-7|TRBV28|TRBD1
CASSKTGDPYEQYF
TGTGCCAGCAGTAAGACAGGGGACCCCTACGAGCAGTACTTC
>once|TRBJ2-1|TRBV9|TRBD2
CASSVPQLAGLHEQFF
TGTGCCAGCAGCGTACCCCAGTTAGCGGGGCTCCATGAGCAGTTCTTC
>.|TRBJ2-7|TRBV28|TRBD1
CASSLGDRRHEQYF
TGTGCCAGCAGTTTAGGGGACAGGAGACACGAGCAGTACTTC
>.|TRBJ2-7|TRBV5-8|.
CASSSDTGYEQYF
TGTGCCAGCAGCTCCGACACTGGCTACGAGCAGTACTTC
>.|TRBJ2-7|TRBV9|.
CASRYGDPSYEQYF
TGTGCCAGCAGGTACGGGGATCCCTCCTACGAGCAGTACTTC
>.|TRBJ2-1|TRBV2|.
CASKVDLNREGEQFF
TGTGCCAGCAAAGTAGATCTTAACAGGGAAGGTGAGCAGTTCTTC
>.|TRBJ2-7|TRBV19|TRBD2
CASSLDRTSGGPTYEQYF
TGTGCCAGTAGCCTCGATAGGACTAGCGGAGGCCCGACCTACGAGCAGTACTTC
>few|TRBJ1-4|TRBV4-1|.
CASSPTSQVLGLFF
TGCGCCAGCAGCCCAACATCACAGGTTCTGGGACTGTTTTTT
>.|TRBJ2-2|TRBV4-1|.
CASSQNGQPGELFF
TGCGCCAGCAGCCAGAATGGACAGCCCGGGGAGCTGTTTTTT
>.|TRBJ1-1|TRBV5-1|TRBD1
CASSYDSRGRGTEAFF
TGCGCCAGCAGCTACGACTCCAGGGGGCGCGGGACTGAAGCTTTCTTT
>.|TRBJ2-1|TRBV5-1|TRBD1
CASSLTSPDRVTPASHEQFF
TGCGCCAGCAGCTTGACCAGTCCGGACAGGGTTACCCCAGCATCCCATGAGCAGTTCTTC
>.|TRBJ1-2|TRBV21-1|.
CASSIVSGQGANYGYTF
TGTGCCAGCAGCATTGTCAGTGGACAGGGGGCGAACTATGGCTACACCTTC
>.|TRBJ1-2|TRBV19|.
CASSSDSRGYGYTF
TGTGCCAGTAGTAGCGACAGCAGGGGCTATGGCTACACCTTC
>.|TRBJ1-4|TRBV28|.
CASSFGPGGANEKLFF
TGTGCCAGCAGTTTTGGGCCCGGGGGGGCTAATGAAAAACTGTTTTTT
>.|TRBJ1-5|TRBV28|TRBD1
CASGGTGGAYSNQPQHF
TGTGCCAGCGGGGGGACAGGGGGCGCATATAGCAATCAGCCCCAGCATTTT
>.|TRBJ1-5|TRBV28|TRBD1
CASIETGYNQPQHF
TGTGCCAGCATAGAGACAGGGTACAATCAGCCCCAGCATTTT
>.|TRBJ2-5|TRBV2|.
CASSATEETQYF
TGTGCCAGCAGTGCGACAGAAGAGACCCAGTACTTC
>.|TRBJ1-1|TRBV15|TRBD1
CATSGDWTGWSTEAFF
TGTGCCACCAGCGGGGACTGGACAGGTTGGAGCACTGAAGCTTTCTTT
>.|TRBJ1-4|TRBV5-1|.
CASSLYATNEKLFF
TGCGCCAGCAGCTTATATGCAACTAATGAAAAACTGTTTTTT
>.|TRBJ2-7|TRBV7-5|.
CVRSLPGQGNYEQYF
TGTGTCAGAAGCTTACCCGGACAGGGAAACTACGAGCAGTACTTC
>.|TRBJ1-2|TRBV4-1|.
CASSQVVRSGNYGYTF
TGCGCCAGCAGCCAAGTGGTACGGTCAGGCAACTATGGCTACACCTTC
>.|TRBJ2-3|TRBV7-2|.
CASSRNLGDTQYF
TGTGCCAGCAGCCGGAACCTAGGAGATACGCAGTATTTT
>.|TRBJ2-3|TRBV5-1|TRBD2
CASSLGGLAGTDTQYF
TGCGCCAGCAGCTTGGGCGGACTAGCGGGAACGGATACGCAGTATTTT
>once|TRBJ1-2|TRBV28|.
CASSLRGAGLYGYTF
TGTGCCAGCAGTTTAAGGGGTGCAGGGCTATACGGCTACACCTTC
>.|TRBJ2-1|TRBV6-5|TRBD1
CASSQNTGAGEQFF
TGTGCCAGCAGTCAGAACACAGGGGCCGGTGAGCAGTTCTTC
>.|TRBJ1-1|TRBV10-3|TRBD1
CAIRAGTGGVDTEAFF
TGTGCCATCAGGGCCGGGACAGGGGGTGTAGACACTGAAGCTTTCTTT
>.|TRBJ1-1|TRBV7-9|.
CASSTTGRGNTEAFF
TGTGCCAGCAGCACAACAGGGCGCGGGAACACTGAAGCTTTCTTT
>.|TRBJ2-7|TRBV19|TRBD2
CASSVRTSGSYEQYF
TGTGCCAGTAGTGTAAGGACTAGCGGCTCCTACGAGCAGTACTTC
>once|TRBJ2-3|TRBV28|TRBD1
CASQPGTGSTDTQYF
TGTGCCTCCCAACCCGGGACAGGGAGCACAGATACGCAGTATTTT